The 21 T cell receptor beta chains in this list originate from one sample, sequenced in a study of blood T cell repertoires in COVID-19. Sequencing used immunoSEQ multiplex PCR; TCRdb keeps in-frame clones, though not all of them. The sample yields a few hundred thousand clones, approximately 82% seen once. The sample taken for sequencing was peripheral blood. The receptors were sampled from a young woman with acute or convalescent COVID-19.

CDR3 protein: CASSLDPVPGPRNQPQHF. The CDR3, as DNA: TGTGCCAGCAGCTTAGATCCCGTGCCAGGCCCCCGCAATCAGCCCCAGCATTTT. This chain uses TRBV11-2 with TRBJ1-5; D unresolved. The germline gives CDR1 SGHAT, CDR2 FQNNGV. The CDR3 is 18 amino acids. Trimming took off 0 bases at V and 2 bases at J, with 17 bases between the two ends.

The rearrangement uses TRBV4-3 and TRBJ1-4; D possibly corresponds to TRBD1 (6 bases). Trimming took off 1 base at V and 5 bases at J, with 17 bases between the two ends. Germline CDR1 is LGHNA and CDR2 is YSLEER. The CDR3 extends over 17 amino acids. The CDR3: CASSQGGGLDGNEKLFF. The CDR3 DNA sequence: TGCGCCAGCAGCCAAGGAGGGGGTCTCGACGGGAATGAAAAACTGTTTTTT.

The chain employs TRBV30 and TRBJ1-2, with TRBD1 identical over 7 bases. The V gene's germline CDR1 is GTSNPN and CDR2 SVGIG (reference sequence). The J segment lost 3 bases and the V segment lost 8 bases, leaving 6 bases of the junction unmatched. The CDR3 extends over 12 amino acids. CDR3 residues: CALRGQDYGYTF. CDR3 sequence (DNA): TGTGCCCTAAGGGGGCAAGACTATGGCTACACCTTC.

The chain has TRBV30 and TRBJ1-5, with 9 bases lining up with TRBD1. CDR3 length equals 14 residues. CDR1 and CDR2 from the germline V gene are GTSNPN and SVGIG (reference sequence). V was clipped by 5 bases and J by 4 bases; unmatched bases: 6. CDR3 loop: CAWGTGTVNQPQHF. Written as DNA, the CDR3 is TGTGCCTGGGGGACAGGGACGGTAAATCAGCCCCAGCATTTT.

The chain is built from TRBV7-6 and TRBJ1-2, with a possible D match to TRBD1 (5 bases). The CDR3 runs 16 residues. From germline, CDR1 is SGHVS and CDR2 FNYEAQ. The V gene lost 1 base and the J gene lost 1 base, with 13 bases spanning the gap. CDR3 DNA: TGTGCCAGCAGCTTAGTGGGCGGGGGGTTTAACTATGGCTACACCTTC. The encoded protein is CASSLVGGGFNYGYTF.

J is TRBJ2-1 and V is TRBV19; 7 nucleotides agree with TRBD1. J was trimmed by 2 bases and V by 5 bases; bases with no gene match: 6. The germline V gene has CDR1 LNHDA and CDR2 SQIVND (reference sequence). CDR3 length equals 15 residues. The DNA of the CDR3 is TGTGCCAGTAGTGCGACAGGGTACACCTACAATGAGCAGTTCTTC. This translates into CASSATGYTYNEQFF.

The V and J genes are TRBV6-1 and TRBJ1-3; D remains ambiguous. V was trimmed by 3 bases and J by 0 bases, leaving 6 bases between them. Germline V CDR1 and CDR2: MNHNS, SASEGT. The CDR3 runs 14 residues. The CDR3 spells CASSDGDSGNTIYF. CDR3 sequence (DNA): TGTGCCAGCAGTGACGGTGACTCTGGAAACACCATATATTTT.

The chain couples TRBV10-2 to TRBJ2-7, with D hard to call. Germline V gene sequence: CDR1 WSHSY, CDR2 SAAADI. V lost 3 bases, J lost 9 bases, and 6 bases lay in between. The CDR3 length is 10 residues. The CDR3 nucleotides are TGCGCCAGCAGTGACTCTCGGCAGTACTTC. Translating it yields CASSDSRQYF.

V gene TRBV20-1 combines with J gene TRBJ1-3; possible D gene TRBD1, 5 bases. The V and J ends lost 6 bases and 4 bases respectively, with 7 bases between them. The CDR3 has 11 residues. Germline V gene data show CDR1 as DFQATT and CDR2 as SNEGSKA (reference sequence). Here the CDR3 DNA reads TGCAGTGCACCAGGGGGAAACACCATATATTTT. The encoded protein is CSAPGGNTIYF.

The chain combines TRBV27 with TRBJ1-2; tentatively, D is TRBD1 (5 bases). CDR1 and CDR2 (germline): MNHEY, SMNVEV (reference sequence). Trimming removed 8 bases from V and 8 bases from J, with 15 bases in between. The CDR3 loop spans 12 amino acids. The CDR3 region has the DNA TGTGCCAGCGTGTCGGGGGTTGGAGGCTACACCTTC. Translating gives CASVSGVGGYTF.

The V gene is TRBV6-5, the J gene TRBJ1-5, with D uncertain. The CDR3 has 16 residues. Trimming removed 0 bases at V and 9 bases at J, with 18 bases between. Germline V gene data show CDR1 as MNHEY and CDR2 as SVGAGI. The CDR3 region is CASSYSAGSQQWPQHF. CDR3 nucleotides: TGTGCCAGCAGTTACTCTGCAGGCTCCCAGCAATGGCCCCAGCATTTT.

The chain has TRBV7-6 and TRBJ2-7; a weak D match, TRBD2 (5 bases). The CDR3 contains 15 residues. V was clipped by 5 bases and J by 1 base, with 15 bases between them. CDR1 is SGHVS and CDR2 is FNYEAQ in the germline V gene. The DNA for the CDR3 is TGTGCCAGCAGCGCCGGCGTCGGACTGTCCTACGAGCAGTACTTC. Residues: CASSAGVGLSYEQYF.

The chain uses TRBV28 and TRBJ2-1, with 7 bases fitting TRBD2. Germline values: CDR1 MDHEN, CDR2 SYDVKM. The length of the CDR3 is 14 residues. The V gene end was trimmed by 3 bases and the J gene end by 3 bases; junction bases not matched to a gene: 2. The CDR3 DNA sequence: TGTGCCAGCAGTTTGGGGGGGATCTACAATGAGCAGTTCTTC. It codes for CASSLGGIYNEQFF.

This clone was found a few times. V usage is TRBV29-1 and J usage is TRBJ1-1; D may be TRBD1 (6 bases). CDR1 is SQVTM, CDR2 ANQGSEA, per germline. This CDR3 has 12 amino acids. The ends were cut back, 6 bases at V and 7 bases at J, with 15 bases in the middle. The CDR3 spells CSVPRQANEAFF. The CDR3 nucleotides read TGCAGCGTGCCTAGACAGGCGAATGAAGCTTTCTTT.

The genes are TRBV7-9 and TRBJ1-6; 10 bases match TRBD1. The CDR3 covers 15 residues. J was trimmed by 7 bases and V by 5 bases; bases with no gene match: 5. Germline CDR1 reads SEHNR; CDR2 reads FQNEAQ (reference sequence). The CDR3 is CASSRTGGHNSPLHF. The CDR3 DNA is TGTGCCAGCAGCAGGACAGGGGGACACAATTCACCCCTCCACTTT.

This clone came up a few times. The V gene is TRBV2, the J gene TRBJ2-1, with D possibly being TRBD1 (7 bases). CDR3 length: 18 residues. CDR1 is SNHLY, CDR2 FYNNEI, per germline. V was cut by 4 bases and J by 5 bases, with 24 bases left in between. This CDR3 is CASSAPYPRDSVNNEQFF. The DNA for the CDR3 is TGTGCCAGCAGTGCGCCTTATCCGCGGGACAGCGTAAACAATGAGCAGTTCTTC.

This sequence joins TRBV6-5 and TRBJ1-1; D ambiguous. The CDR3 has 13 residues. Germline V gene sequence: CDR1 MNHEY, CDR2 SVGAGI. V gave up 10 bases and J gave up 3 bases, with 15 bases separating them. CDR3 bases: TGTGCCACCCTCAGGTCCACGGACACTGAAGCTTTCTTT. Amino acids: CATLRSTDTEAFF.

The gene calls are TRBV6-2 or TRBV6-3 and TRBJ2-1; 11 bases line up with TRBD2. CDR3 length equals 16 residues. Germline CDR1 MNHEY, CDR2 SVGEGT. V dropped 0 bases and J dropped 6; count of bases not matched to a gene: 4. The DNA of the CDR3 is TGTGCCAGCAGTTACTCACATAGCGGGAGGGCCAATGAGCAGTTCTTC. Translating gives CASSYSHSGRANEQFF.

As to this clone: One end of the junction fails to match germline, which may point to a read error. V usage is TRBV19 and J usage is TRBJ2-2; 7 nucleotides align to TRBD1. Germline values: CDR1 LNHDA, CDR2 SQIVND (reference sequence). CDR3 length: 14 amino acids. As DNA, the CDR3 is TGTGCCAGTAGTGTAGACCCGGGACAGGGGGAGCTGTTTTTT. It yields the protein CASSVDPGQGELFF.

The chain combines TRBV7-9 with TRBJ1-4, with 10 nucleotides matching TRBD1. Unmatched junction bases numbered 4, after V lost 1 base and J lost 5 bases. Germline values: CDR1 SEHNR, CDR2 FQNEAQ (reference sequence). The CDR3 extends over 16 amino acids. The CDR3 protein is CASSLGVGQGNEKLFF. The DNA of the CDR3 is TGTGCCAGCAGCTTAGGGGTGGGACAGGGGAATGAAAAACTGTTTTTT.

V usage is TRBV29-1 and J usage is TRBJ2-1; 9 bases agree with TRBD1. Germline V CDR1 and CDR2: SQVTM, ANQGSEA. CDR3 size: 12 residues. Trimming cost V 8 bases and J 8 bases; bases outside gene matches: 7. The CDR3 here is CSSITGGDEQFF. The CDR3 region has the DNA TGCAGCTCCATCACAGGGGGCGATGAGCAGTTCTTC.